The rows below give T cell receptor beta chains drawn from one sample of a study of beta chain features in type 1 diabetes. Assay: immunoSEQ multiplex PCR; the TCRdb copy retains only in-frame clones and omits some. The top ten hold approximately 0.046% of the sample, which has 360,000 or so clones, 15% to 20% seen once. The sample comprised naive CD4+ T cells from blood. The receptors were sampled from a young woman in good health. Each CDR3 is given without its conserved first and last residue. Part of the rows lack a size; the others show once, few, many or a class for expanded clones.

TRBJ2-3 - TRBV1 TSSQVEGLGLALGDTQY
TRBJ1-1 - TRBV5-6 ASSLGDRLEAF
TRBJ1-6 - TRBV6-1 ASSPSGTGYSPLH
TRBJ2-3 few TRBV7-2 ASSLATSGDTQY
TRBJ1-2 - TRBV11-2 ASSKPTGLDYGYT
TRBJ1-5 - TRBV18 ASSPPSSEGGNQPQH
TRBJ2-5 few TRBV30 AWETGGETQY
TRBJ2-5 - TRBV6-5 ASSYSHAGEETQY
TRBJ2-3 - TRBV7-9 ASSSLARGEDTQY
TRBJ1-1 few TRBV29-1 SVGPRGTGNTEAF
TRBJ2-5 - TRBV9 ASSVSSGGYQETQY
TRBJ1-4 once TRBV30 AWSGGANEKLF
TRBJ2-7 few TRBV30 AWSPGQGFHEQY
TRBJ2-1 few TRBV5-4 ASSRLRGSYNEQF
TRBJ2-7 - TRBV1 TSNRTSGHYEQY
TRBJ2-7 - TRBV2 ASSLNPGGYEQY
TRBJ1-3 - TRBV30 AWSVSQGNTIY
TRBJ2-7 - TRBV5-1 ASSLVRGGGEQY
TRBJ1-2 few TRBV29-1 SAPRTGEAGYT
TRBJ1-2 - TRBV6-5 ASSYSGQGPNYGYT
TRBJ2-4 few TRBV4-1 ASSQVGTAKNIQY
TRBJ2-7 - TRBV7-3 ASSYGFDYEQY
TRBJ2-1 - TRBV4-1 ASRTPGQSSYNEQF
TRBJ1-2 once TRBV18 ASSPKDRVIDGYT
TRBJ2-5 - TRBV18 ASSPMTGGLAETQY
TRBJ2-1 - TRBV5-4 ASSLTLAGGLSYNEQF
TRBJ1-2 few TRBV30 AWSAGTGGST
TRBJ2-2 - TRBV4-3 ASSHSLTWALGTGELF
TRBJ2-2 - TRBV10-3 AVRGDNTGELF
TRBJ1-1 - TRBV2 ASSDAGLMEAF
TRBJ2-7 - TRBV28 ASSLGSYEQY
TRBJ2-6 - TRBV5-1 ASSLVAGGPSGANVLT
TRBJ2-5 few TRBV18 ASSSAGVQETQY
TRBJ1-5 - TRBV9 ASSSTVVSPQH
TRBJ1-5 - TRBV14 ASSQAMRTNQPQH
TRBJ2-1 - TRBV5-1 ASSSPRGSSYNEQF
TRBJ1-6 few TRBV9 ASSVALKGALH
TRBJ1-2 - TRBV30 AWNFGWAGYT
TRBJ2-1 few TRBV4-2 ASSQDHRGGVYNEQF
TRBJ1-2 - TRBV29-1 SVGGEVGYT
TRBJ2-3 few TRBV30 AWSPAGADTQY
TRBJ1-2 few TRBV18 ASSPESLYGYT
TRBJ1-1 few TRBV7-8 ASSLGQANAEAF
TRBJ2-5 - TRBV27 ASSGPGTQETQY
TRBJ1-3 few TRBV9 ASSVMGLPGNTIY
TRBJ2-5 few TRBV5-1 ASSPRGQQETQY
TRBJ2-6 few TRBV5-4 ASSLPRTGAGANVLT
TRBJ2-7 - TRBV5-6 ASSLAGYGSDEQY
TRBJ2-7 - TRBV4-1 ASSRPGQSYEQY
TRBJ1-3 - TRBV5-1 ASSADLPSGNTIY
TRBJ2-3 - TRBV10-3 AIKGHLVEGGDTQY
TRBJ2-7 - TRBV2 ASSEYYEQY
TRBJ2-1 - TRBV7-2 ASSLQSGSNEQF
TRBJ2-5 few TRBV7-3 ASSSGPKETQY
TRBJ2-1 - TRBV15 ATSNPTASYNEQF